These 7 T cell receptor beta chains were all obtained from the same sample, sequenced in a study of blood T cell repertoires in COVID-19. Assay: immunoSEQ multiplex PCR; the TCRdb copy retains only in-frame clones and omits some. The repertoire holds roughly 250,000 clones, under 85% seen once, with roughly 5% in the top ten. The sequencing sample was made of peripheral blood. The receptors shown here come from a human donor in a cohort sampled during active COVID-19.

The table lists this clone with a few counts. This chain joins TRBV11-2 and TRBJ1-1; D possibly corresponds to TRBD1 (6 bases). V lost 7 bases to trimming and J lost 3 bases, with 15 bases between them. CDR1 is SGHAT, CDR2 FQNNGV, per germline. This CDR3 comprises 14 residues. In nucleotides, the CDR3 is TGTGCCAGCATCCTCCGGGGGGCGGACACTGAAGCTTTCTTT. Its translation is CASILRGADTEAFF.

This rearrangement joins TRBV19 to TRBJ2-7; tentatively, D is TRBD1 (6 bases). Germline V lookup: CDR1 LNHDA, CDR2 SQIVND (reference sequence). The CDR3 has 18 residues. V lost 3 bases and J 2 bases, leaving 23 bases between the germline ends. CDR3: CASSIPNLPGHPTYEQYF. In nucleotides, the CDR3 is TGTGCCAGTAGTATCCCAAATCTCCCGGGACATCCTACCTACGAGCAGTACTTC.

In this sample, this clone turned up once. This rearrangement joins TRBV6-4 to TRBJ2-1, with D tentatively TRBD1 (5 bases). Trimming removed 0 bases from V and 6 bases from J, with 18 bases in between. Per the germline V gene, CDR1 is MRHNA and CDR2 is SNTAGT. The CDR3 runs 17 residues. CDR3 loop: CASSDSIIGALPNEQFF. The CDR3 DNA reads TGTGCCAGCAGTGACTCGATTATAGGGGCGCTACCCAATGAGCAGTTCTTC.

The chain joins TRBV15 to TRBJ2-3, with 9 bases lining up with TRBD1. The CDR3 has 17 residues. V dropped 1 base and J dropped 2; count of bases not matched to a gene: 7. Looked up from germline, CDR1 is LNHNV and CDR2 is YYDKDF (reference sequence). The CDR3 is CATSRVGGQGNTDTQYF. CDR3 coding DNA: TGTGCCACCAGCAGAGTAGGAGGACAGGGGAACACAGATACGCAGTATTTT.

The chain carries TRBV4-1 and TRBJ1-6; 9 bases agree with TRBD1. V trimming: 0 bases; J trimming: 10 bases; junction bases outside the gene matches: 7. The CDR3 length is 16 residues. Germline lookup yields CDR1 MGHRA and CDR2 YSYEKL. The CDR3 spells CASSQEGQGLSSPLHF. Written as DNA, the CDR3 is TGCGCCAGCAGCCAAGAGGGACAGGGACTAAGCTCACCCCTCCACTTT.

In nucleotides, the CDR3 is TGTGCCAGCAGTCCTTCGGAGGGGCTGGGGAGTATCGATCAGCCCCAGCATTTT. Its translation is CASSPSEGLGSIDQPQHF. The rearrangement joins TRBV28 to TRBJ1-5; a weak D match, TRBD1 (5 bases). The CDR3 covers 18 residues. Germline V lookup: CDR1 MDHEN, CDR2 SYDVKM. Trimming removed 5 bases from V and 5 bases from J, with 25 bases in between. Using reference TRBV28 and TRBJ1-5 for the parts outside the CDR3, the full variable domain is DVKVTQSSRYLVKRTGEKVFLECVQDMDHENMFWYRQDPGLGLRLIYFSYDVKMKEKGDIPEGYSVSREKKERFSLILESASTNQTSMYLCASSPSEGLGSIDQPQHFGDGTRLSIL.

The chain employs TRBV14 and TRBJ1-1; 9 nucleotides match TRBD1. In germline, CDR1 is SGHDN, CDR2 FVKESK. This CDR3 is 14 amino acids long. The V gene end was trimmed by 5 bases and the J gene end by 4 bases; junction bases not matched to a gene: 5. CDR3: CASSSRQGGTEAFF. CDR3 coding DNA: TGTGCCAGCAGCTCAAGACAGGGGGGCACTGAAGCTTTCTTT.